Listed here are 17 T cell receptor beta chains from one sample, sequenced in a study of CD8 T cells in Susac syndrome. Reverse transcription used roughly 0.5 to 1 ug RNA and random hexamers. TCRdb itself ran the immunoSEQ multiplex PCR reads through MiXCR, one entry per CDR3 protein. The sample contains 200,000 to 250,000 distinct CDR3 sequences, around 93% of which appear only once. The sample taken for sequencing was CD4+ T cells from PBMCs. The origin of the receptors is a human donor with Susac syndrome.

The chain uses TRBV5-1 and TRBJ2-5; 9 nucleotides align to TRBD2. J was trimmed by 5 bases and V by 6 bases; bases with no gene match: 8. Per the germline V gene, CDR1 is SGHRS and CDR2 is YFSETQ. The CDR3 runs 14 residues. CDR3 DNA sequence: TGCGCCAGCACCGGGACTAGCTCGGCGGAGACCCAGTACTTC. Translating it yields CASTGTSSAETQYF.

This clonotype appeared once. J is TRBJ1-2 and V is TRBV6-2 or TRBV6-3; D call uncertain. The CDR3 has 16 amino acids. With 0 bases removed from V and 4 bases from J, the gap between germline ends came to 15 bases. The germline V gene encodes CDR1 MNHEY and CDR2 SVGEGT. The CDR3 DNA is TGTGCCAGCAGTTACTCGTCGACTATGGGTCCCTATGGCTACACCTTC. This sequence encodes CASSYSSTMGPYGYTF.

Only one count was recorded for this clonotype. The chain combines TRBV24-1 with TRBJ2-3; a weak D match, TRBD2 (6 bases). The V gene lost 4 bases and the J gene lost 7 bases, with 14 bases spanning the gap. The CDR3 loop spans 14 amino acids. The germline V gene has CDR1 KGHDR and CDR2 SFDVKD. This chain's CDR3 is CATSDGGTIYTQYF. The CDR3 DNA reads as TGTGCCACCAGTGACGGGGGAACTATTTATACGCAGTATTTT.

V usage is TRBV6-5 and J usage is TRBJ1-6, with TRBD1 matching over 8 bases. The V segment lost 6 bases and the J segment 10 bases; nucleotides outside the gene matches: 8. CDR1 MNHEY and CDR2 SVGAGI come from the germline V gene. The CDR3 contains 14 residues. The CDR3 nucleotides read TGTGCCAGCAGCGCTAGACAGGGGCCCTCACCCCTCCACTTT. Its protein is CASSARQGPSPLHF.

V gene TRBV30 combines with J gene TRBJ2-2; 16 bases agree with TRBD2. Losses at the gene ends were 2 bases for V and 4 bases for J; bases not matched to a gene: 13. This CDR3 is 20 amino acids long. Germline V gene lookup returns CDR1 GTSNPN and CDR2 SVGIG (reference sequence). The CDR3 sequence is CAWSLSPPGLAGGRTGELFF. The CDR3 bases are TGTGCCTGGAGTCTGAGCCCTCCGGGACTAGCGGGGGGGCGCACCGGGGAGCTGTTTTTT.

This chain connects TRBV6-5 to TRBJ2-4, with TRBD1 matching 8 bases. The CDR3 spans 14 residues. After removal of 3 bases from V and 5 bases from J, the junction contained 3 bases not matched to a gene. The germline gives CDR1 MNHEY, CDR2 SVGAGI. The CDR3 protein is CASSYQGAENIQYF. Here the CDR3 DNA reads TGTGCCAGCAGTTATCAGGGGGCAGAAAACATTCAGTACTTC.

V usage is TRBV15 and J usage is TRBJ1-2, with a weak D call TRBD1 (5 bases). The V gene lost 0 bases and the J gene lost 8 bases, with 16 bases spanning the gap. Germline V gene data show CDR1 as LNHNV and CDR2 as YYDKDF (reference sequence). The CDR3 has 15 amino acids. CDR3 sequence (DNA): TGTGCCACCAGCAGAGAAGGGGCAGGGTGGCGAGGCTACACCTTC. The encoded protein is CATSREGAGWRGYTF. The full variable domain, completed using reference TRBV15 and TRBJ1-2, is DAMVIQNPRYQVTQFGKPVTLSCSQTLNHNVMYWYQQKSSQAPKLLFHYYDKDFNNEADTPDNFQSRRPNTSFCFLDIRSPGLGDTAMYLCATSREGAGWRGYTFGSGTRLTVV.

This sequence joins TRBV4-3 and TRBJ1-1; D might be TRBD1 (5 bases). The CDR3 spans 19 residues. The V gene lost 0 bases and the J gene lost 1 base, with 21 bases spanning the gap. The germline V gene encodes CDR1 LGHNA and CDR2 YSLEER. The CDR3 bases are TGCGCCAGCAGCCAAGATCAACCTCAAAGAACGACAGCGAACACTGAAGCTTTCTTT. Its translation: CASSQDQPQRTTANTEAFF.

V gene TRBV15 combines with J gene TRBJ1-4; D is unresolved. The length of the CDR3 is 15 residues. CDR1 LNHNV and CDR2 YYDKDF come from the germline V gene (reference sequence). Trimming stripped 0 bases from V and 2 bases from J, with 7 bases between. The CDR3 DNA sequence: TGTGCCACCAGCAGAGATATAGGTACTAATGAAAAACTGTTTTTT. This codes for CATSRDIGTNEKLFF.

The chain has TRBV6-6 and TRBJ2-7, with 7 bases identical to TRBD2. Germline CDR1 MNHNY, CDR2 SVGAGI (reference sequence). The V gene end was trimmed by 7 bases and the J gene end by 3 bases; junction bases not matched to a gene: 12. The CDR3 sequence is 15 residues long. CDR3 DNA: TGTGCCAGCACTCCCGACGGGGCGGGGGACTACGAGCAGTACTTC. Amino acids: CASTPDGAGDYEQYF.

This clonotype was recorded only once. The CDR3 loop reads CASSRLRDSEGYTF. Written as DNA, the CDR3 is TGCGCCAGCAGCCGCCTCCGGGACAGCGAGGGCTACACCTTC. V usage is TRBV4-3 and J usage is TRBJ1-2; 7 bases match TRBD1. Germline V lookup: CDR1 LGHNA, CDR2 YSLEER. This CDR3 spans 14 amino acids. The ends lost 4 bases at V and 8 bases at J; junction bases unmatched: 10.

The chain has TRBV6-1 and TRBJ2-2; no clear D gene. The CDR3 sequence is 16 residues long. Germline lookup yields CDR1 MNHNS and CDR2 SASEGT. V lost 0 bases, J lost 2 bases, and 10 bases lay in between. The CDR3 DNA reads TGTGCCAGCAGTGAAGCGGCCCTACAAAACACCGGGGAGCTGTTTTTT. Translation gives CASSEAALQNTGELFF.

The chain couples TRBV28 to TRBJ1-6; 8 bases align to TRBD1. J lost 7 bases, V lost 5 bases, and 13 bases had no gene match. The CDR3 has 17 amino acids. CDR1 and CDR2 (germline): MDHEN, SYDVKM. CDR3 bases: TGTGCCAGCAGTCAACAAACCGGACAGGGATCGAATTCACCCCTCCACTTT. Its translation: CASSQQTGQGSNSPLHF. Full variable domain (missing parts from reference TRBV28 and TRBJ1-6): DVKVTQSSRYLVKRTGEKVFLECVQDMDHENMFWYRQDPGLGLRLIYFSYDVKMKEKGDIPEGYSVSREKKERFSLILESASTNQTSMYLCASSQQTGQGSNSPLHFGNGTRLTVT.

The CDR3 DNA is TGTGCCAGCAGCCTCCTAGGGACTAGCGGGGGTCCCTACGAGCAGTACTTC. Protein product: CASSLLGTSGGPYEQYF. The V gene is TRBV6-1, the J gene TRBJ2-7; TRBD2 matches 14 bases. V lost 6 bases to trimming and J lost 2 bases; unmatched junction nucleotides: 9. From germline, CDR1 is MNHNS and CDR2 SASEGT. This CDR3 is built from 17 residues.

The V call is TRBV30, the J call TRBJ2-3, with D possibly being TRBD2 (5 bases). CDR3 length: 14 residues. CDR1 GTSNPN and CDR2 SVGIG come from the germline V gene (reference sequence). Trimming removed 0 bases at V and 10 bases at J, with 17 bases between. CDR3 nucleotide sequence: TGTGCCTGGAGTGTACTCCGGGGTTCAAAGTCGCAGTATTTT. It specifies CAWSVLRGSKSQYF.

This sequence joins TRBV20-1 and TRBJ1-1, with D unclear. Per germline, CDR1 DFQATT and CDR2 SNEGSKA (reference sequence). V was clipped by 6 bases and J by 0 bases, with 11 bases between them. CDR3 length: 13 residues. The CDR3 reads CSARTVMNTEAFF. The CDR3 DNA reads as TGCAGTGCCCGGACGGTTATGAACACTGAAGCTTTCTTT.

V and J are TRBV5-4 and TRBJ1-2; tentatively, D is TRBD1 (5 bases). This CDR3 has 17 residues. Germline CDR1 and CDR2: SGHNT and YYREEE (reference sequence). The V end was cut by 2 bases, the J end by 4 bases, with 21 bases between. Written as DNA, the CDR3 is TGTGCCAGCAGCTTCGGATCAGGGCGCGGGGGATCCTATGGCTACACCTTC. Translation gives CASSFGSGRGGSYGYTF.